This TCR beta chain was identified in a study of CD8+CD57+ T cells in acquired aplastic anemia (dated by TCRdb to the late 2010s). Regarding the complete study: A mean of 3.2 ug of DNA, ranging from about 0.17 to 30 ug, was extracted from sorted CD4+ and CD8+ cells. A CD8+CD57+ expansion meant a frequency higher than the mean frequency seen in healthy subjects. Points the paper makes about the study in general: About 30 CD8+ CDR3 sequences were found to be shared between patients and controls, but these sequences appeared to be highly expressed in patients and within the immunodominant clones of the patients. Patients and healthy controls showed no significant difference in CD8+ Simpson's diversity (P=0.060).

The patients picked for sequencing were ones in whom flow cytometry had shown an expansion of CD8+CD57+ cells. Every patient had severe acquired aplastic anemia, diagnosed using the International Study of Aplastic Anemia and Agranulocytosis and Camitta criteria. No patient had received any therapy when blood was sampled. In the study, sorted CD4+ and CD8+ blood T cells from patients with severe aplastic anemia and from healthy subjects underwent deep sequencing of TCR repertoires. Patients were enrolled in the USA under clinicaltrials.gov protocols 00001620, 01623167, 00001397, 00071045, 00081523 and 00961064. Ficoll-Paque density gradient centrifugation was used to isolate peripheral blood mononuclear cells. Before DNA was extracted, CD4+ and CD8+ T cells were sorted using either FACS or magnetic beads. CDR3 length: 16 amino acids, cysteine to phenylalanine. Only the CDR3 DNA is retained, 48 bases long and in frame from the first base. From a lookup of the germline V gene, CDR1 and CDR2 are KGHDR and SFDVKD. V sheds 5 bases and J sheds 6 bases, leaving 19 bases between their ends.

Genomic DNA served as template for TCR beta VDJ combination and CDR3 sequence profiling. An Illumina HiSeq 2000 was used for TCR repertoire sequencing. As for how the authors treated the data: TRBV/TRBJ rearrangement plots, CDR3 size and DJ length profiles, and Simpson's diversity index were used to assess repertoires. The most abundant DNA sequence in the deep sequencing data was taken as the immunodominant clone. CDR3 amino acid sequences were screened for sharing across subjects and were compared with published repertoires and the VDJdb database. TCRdb itself trimmed the public reads at Q25 with fastp, ran MiXCR and retained productive beta chains. Identical CDR3 protein sequences are pooled into one entry, listed with their most common genes and DNA. In this record, the V and J calls reflect TCRdb's handling and not the investigators' own analysis. Counted in this sample were under 200,000 distinct CDR3 sequences; about 50% of them appeared once. The ten largest clones add up to more than 30% of the sample.

In the case of this clonotype: Its antigen remains unidentified. Nothing much larger sits one base from this clone, and base qualities are not available.

The sequence was collected from a human donor with aplastic anemia. This sequence uses TRBV24-1 and TRBJ2-1; TRBD2 is a weak D gene call, 6 bases matching. Sequencing was carried out using sorted CD4+, CD8+, or CD8+CD57+ T cells (not recorded which) from PBMCs. Here is the DNA: TGTGCCACCAGTGCTATAGCGGACCAGGAGGGCAATGAGCAGTTCTTC. This yields the protein CATSAIADQEGNEQFF.